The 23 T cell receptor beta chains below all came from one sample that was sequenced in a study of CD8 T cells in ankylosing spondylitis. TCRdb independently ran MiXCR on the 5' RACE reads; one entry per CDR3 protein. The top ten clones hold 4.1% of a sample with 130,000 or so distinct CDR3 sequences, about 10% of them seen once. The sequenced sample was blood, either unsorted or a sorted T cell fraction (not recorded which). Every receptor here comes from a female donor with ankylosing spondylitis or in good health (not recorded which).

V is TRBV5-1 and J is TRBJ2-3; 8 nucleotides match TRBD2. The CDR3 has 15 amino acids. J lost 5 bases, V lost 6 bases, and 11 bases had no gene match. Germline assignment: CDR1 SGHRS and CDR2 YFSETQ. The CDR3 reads CASNPPGGAQDTQYF. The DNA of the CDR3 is TGCGCCAGCAACCCTCCGGGGGGGGCTCAAGATACGCAGTATTTT.

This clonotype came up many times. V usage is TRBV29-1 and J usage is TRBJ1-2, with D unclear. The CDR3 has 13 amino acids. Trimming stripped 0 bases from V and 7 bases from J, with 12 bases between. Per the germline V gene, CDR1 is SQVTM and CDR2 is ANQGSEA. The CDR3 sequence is CSVEDPGNSGYTF. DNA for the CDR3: TGCAGCGTTGAAGATCCGGGTAACAGTGGCTACACCTTC.

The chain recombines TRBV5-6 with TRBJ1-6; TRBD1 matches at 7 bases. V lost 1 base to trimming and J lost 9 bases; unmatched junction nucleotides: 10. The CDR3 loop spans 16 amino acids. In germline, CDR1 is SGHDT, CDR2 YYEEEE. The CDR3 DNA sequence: TGTGCCAGCAGCTTGAACGGATTAGGGGGCGGTTCACCCCTCCACTTT. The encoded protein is CASSLNGLGGGSPLHF.

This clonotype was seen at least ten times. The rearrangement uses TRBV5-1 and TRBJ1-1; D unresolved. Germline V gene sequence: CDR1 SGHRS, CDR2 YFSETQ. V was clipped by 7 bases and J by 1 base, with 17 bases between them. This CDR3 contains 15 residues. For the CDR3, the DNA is TGCGCCAGCTCCTCCGTGGCCGGATCGAACACTGAAGCTTTCTTT. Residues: CASSSVAGSNTEAFF.

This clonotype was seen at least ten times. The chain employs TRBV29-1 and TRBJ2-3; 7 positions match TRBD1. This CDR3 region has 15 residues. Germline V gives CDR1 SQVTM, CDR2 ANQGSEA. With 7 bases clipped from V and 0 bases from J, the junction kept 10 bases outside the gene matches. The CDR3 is CSGGPRDRSTDTQYF. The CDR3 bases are TGCAGCGGAGGACCCCGGGACAGAAGCACAGATACGCAGTATTTT.

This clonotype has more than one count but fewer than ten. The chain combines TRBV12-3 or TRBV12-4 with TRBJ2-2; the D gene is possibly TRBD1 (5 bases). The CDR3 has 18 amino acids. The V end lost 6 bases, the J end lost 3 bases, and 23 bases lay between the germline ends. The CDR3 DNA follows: TGTGCCAGCAGCCGCAGGGTGACGAACTATCGGGACACCGGGGAGCTGTTTTTT. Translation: CASSRRVTNYRDTGELFF.

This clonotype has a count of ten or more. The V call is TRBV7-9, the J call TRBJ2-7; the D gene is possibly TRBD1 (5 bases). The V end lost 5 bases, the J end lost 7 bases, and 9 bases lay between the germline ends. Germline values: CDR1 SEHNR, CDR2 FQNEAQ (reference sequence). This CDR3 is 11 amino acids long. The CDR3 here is CASSEGVEQYF. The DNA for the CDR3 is TGTGCCAGCAGCGAAGGGGTTGAGCAGTACTTC.

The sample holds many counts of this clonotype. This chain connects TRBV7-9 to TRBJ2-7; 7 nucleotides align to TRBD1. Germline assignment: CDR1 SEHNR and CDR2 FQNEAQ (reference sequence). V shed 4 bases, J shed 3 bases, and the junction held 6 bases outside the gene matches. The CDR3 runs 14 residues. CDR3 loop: CASSSQGNLYEQYF. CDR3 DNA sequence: TGTGCCAGCAGCTCACAGGGGAACCTCTACGAGCAGTACTTC.

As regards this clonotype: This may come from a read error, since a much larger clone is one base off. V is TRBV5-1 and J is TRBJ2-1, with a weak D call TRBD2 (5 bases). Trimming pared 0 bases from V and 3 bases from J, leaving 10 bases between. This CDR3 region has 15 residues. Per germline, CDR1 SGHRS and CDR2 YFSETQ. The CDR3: CASSLGGRNYNEQFF. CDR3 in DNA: TGCGCCAGCAGCTTGGGCGGGCGGAACTACAATGAGCAGTTCTTC.

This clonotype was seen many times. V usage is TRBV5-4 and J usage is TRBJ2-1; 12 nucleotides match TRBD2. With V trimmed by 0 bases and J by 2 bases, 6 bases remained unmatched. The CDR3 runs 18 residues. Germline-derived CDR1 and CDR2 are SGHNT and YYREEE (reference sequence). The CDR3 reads CASSLATSGGFPYNEQFF. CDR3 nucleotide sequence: TGTGCCAGCAGCTTGGCGACTAGCGGGGGTTTCCCCTACAATGAGCAGTTCTTC.

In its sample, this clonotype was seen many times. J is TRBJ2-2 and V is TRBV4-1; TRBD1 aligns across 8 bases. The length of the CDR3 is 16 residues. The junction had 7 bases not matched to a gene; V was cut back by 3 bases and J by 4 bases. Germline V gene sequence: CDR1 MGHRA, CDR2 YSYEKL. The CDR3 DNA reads TGCGCCAGCAGCCAGATAATAACAGGGGGCACCGGGGAGCTGTTTTTT. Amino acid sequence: CASSQIITGGTGELFF.

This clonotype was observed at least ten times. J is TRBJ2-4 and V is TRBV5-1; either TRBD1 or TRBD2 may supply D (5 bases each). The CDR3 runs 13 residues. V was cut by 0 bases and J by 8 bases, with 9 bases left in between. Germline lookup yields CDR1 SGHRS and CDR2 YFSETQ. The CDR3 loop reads CASSLGLGDIQYF. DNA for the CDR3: TGCGCCAGCAGCTTGGGCCTGGGGGACATTCAGTACTTC.

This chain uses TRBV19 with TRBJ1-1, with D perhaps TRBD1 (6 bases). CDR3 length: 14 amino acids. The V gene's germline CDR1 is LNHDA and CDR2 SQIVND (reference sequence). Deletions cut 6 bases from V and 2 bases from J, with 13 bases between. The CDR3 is CASRVQGTNTEAFF. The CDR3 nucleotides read TGTGCCAGTAGAGTACAGGGTACCAACACTGAAGCTTTCTTT.

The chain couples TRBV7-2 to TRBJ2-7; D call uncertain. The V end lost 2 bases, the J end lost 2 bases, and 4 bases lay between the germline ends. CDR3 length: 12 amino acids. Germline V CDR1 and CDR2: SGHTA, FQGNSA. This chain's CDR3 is CASSLLTYEQYF. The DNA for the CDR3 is TGTGCCAGCAGCTTATTGACCTACGAGCAGTACTTC.

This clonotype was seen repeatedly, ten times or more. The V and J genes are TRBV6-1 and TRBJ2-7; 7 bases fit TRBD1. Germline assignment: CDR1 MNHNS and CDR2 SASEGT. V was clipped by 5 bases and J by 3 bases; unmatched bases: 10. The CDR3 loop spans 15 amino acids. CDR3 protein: CASSPEPGQNYEQYF. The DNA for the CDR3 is TGTGCCAGCAGTCCAGAACCGGGACAGAACTACGAGCAGTACTTC.

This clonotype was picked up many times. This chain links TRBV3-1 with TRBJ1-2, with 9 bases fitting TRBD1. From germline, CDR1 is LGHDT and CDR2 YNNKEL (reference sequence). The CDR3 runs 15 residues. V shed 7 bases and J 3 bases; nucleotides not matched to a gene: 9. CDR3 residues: CASNPGTGFHYGYTF. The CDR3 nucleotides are TGTGCCAGCAACCCCGGGACAGGGTTTCACTATGGCTACACCTTC.

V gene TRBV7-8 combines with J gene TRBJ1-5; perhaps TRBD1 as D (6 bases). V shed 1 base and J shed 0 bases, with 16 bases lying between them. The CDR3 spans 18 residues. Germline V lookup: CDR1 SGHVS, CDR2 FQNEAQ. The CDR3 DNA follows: TGTGCCAGCAGCTTAGAAGCAGGGGTCGACGATAGCAATCAGCCCCAGCATTTT. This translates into CASSLEAGVDDSNQPQHF.

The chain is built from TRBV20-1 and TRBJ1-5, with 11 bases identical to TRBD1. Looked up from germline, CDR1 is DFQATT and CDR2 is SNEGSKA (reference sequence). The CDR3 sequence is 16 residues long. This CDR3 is CSVWASGTGGNQPQHF. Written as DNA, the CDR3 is TGCAGCGTCTGGGCGAGCGGGACAGGGGGGAATCAGCCCCAGCATTTT.

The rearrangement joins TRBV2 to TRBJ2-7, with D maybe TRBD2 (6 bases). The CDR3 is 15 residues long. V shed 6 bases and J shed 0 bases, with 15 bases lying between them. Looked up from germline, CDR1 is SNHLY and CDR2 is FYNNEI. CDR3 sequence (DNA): TGTGCCAGCAGGGGTGGGACTTTAAGCTCCTACGAGCAGTACTTC. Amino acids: CASRGGTLSSYEQYF.

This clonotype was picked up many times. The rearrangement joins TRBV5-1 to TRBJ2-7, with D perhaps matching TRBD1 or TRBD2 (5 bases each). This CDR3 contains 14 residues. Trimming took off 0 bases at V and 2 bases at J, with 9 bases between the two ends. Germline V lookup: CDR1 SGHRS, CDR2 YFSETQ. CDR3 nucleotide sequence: TGCGCCAGCAGCTTGGAGGGGACGACCTACGAGCAGTACTTC. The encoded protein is CASSLEGTTYEQYF.

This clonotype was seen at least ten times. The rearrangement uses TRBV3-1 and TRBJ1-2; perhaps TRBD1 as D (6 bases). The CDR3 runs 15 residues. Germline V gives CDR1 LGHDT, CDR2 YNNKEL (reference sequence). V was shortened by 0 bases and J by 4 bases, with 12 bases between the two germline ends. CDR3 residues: CASSQDPGAAYGYTF. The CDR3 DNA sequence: TGTGCCAGCAGCCAAGATCCGGGGGCCGCCTATGGCTACACCTTC.

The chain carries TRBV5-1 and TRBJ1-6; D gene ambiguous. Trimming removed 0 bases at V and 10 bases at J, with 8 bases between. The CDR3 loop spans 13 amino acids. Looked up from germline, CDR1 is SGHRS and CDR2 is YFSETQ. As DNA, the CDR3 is TGCGCCAGCAGCTTGGTTGGGTTATCACCCCTCCACTTT. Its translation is CASSLVGLSPLHF. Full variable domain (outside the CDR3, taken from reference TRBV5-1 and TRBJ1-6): KAGVTQTPRYLIKTRGQQVTLSCSPISGHRSVSWYQQTPGQGLQFLFEYFSETQRNKGNFPGRFSGRQFSNSRSEMNVSTLELGDSALYLCASSLVGLSPLHFGNGTRLTVT.

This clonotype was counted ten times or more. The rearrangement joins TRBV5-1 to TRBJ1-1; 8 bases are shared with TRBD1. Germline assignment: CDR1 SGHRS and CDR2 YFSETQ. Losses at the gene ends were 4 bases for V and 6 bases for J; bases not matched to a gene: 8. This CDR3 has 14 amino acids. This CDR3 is CASSADRASAEAFF. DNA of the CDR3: TGCGCCAGCAGCGCGGACAGGGCGTCGGCTGAAGCTTTCTTT.